The clone carrying this T cell receptor (beta chain) was observed a single time. The length of the CDR3 is 14 residues. Germline assignment: CDR1 SGHNT and CDR2 YENEEA. Trimming stripped 7 bases from V and 0 bases from J, with 11 bases between. The record originates from a study of blood T cell repertoires in COVID-19. Study at large: Acute-phase and convalescent COVID-19 samples originated in the United States, Italy and Spain. PBMCs, B-cell-depleted T cells, or T cells provided the cDNA or gDNA that made up the material.

Per the authors' pipeline: Amplifying reference gene primers gave estimates of nucleated cell counts. Here immunoSEQ multiplex PCR was the method, and the copy in TCRdb shows in-frame clones only, minus some. The DNA gave D and trimming, while V, J and clone size come from that table. Of roughly 43,000 clones listed, under 85% were seen once; the top ten hold roughly 40%. The sequence derives from an elderly woman with acute or convalescent COVID-19. Sequences were obtained from peripheral blood. The chain couples TRBV11-3 to TRBJ2-3; D may be TRBD1 (5 bases). The CDR3 protein is CASTQGSSTDTQYF. CDR3 in DNA: TGTGCCAGCACCCAGGGCTCTAGCACAGATACGCAGTATTTT.